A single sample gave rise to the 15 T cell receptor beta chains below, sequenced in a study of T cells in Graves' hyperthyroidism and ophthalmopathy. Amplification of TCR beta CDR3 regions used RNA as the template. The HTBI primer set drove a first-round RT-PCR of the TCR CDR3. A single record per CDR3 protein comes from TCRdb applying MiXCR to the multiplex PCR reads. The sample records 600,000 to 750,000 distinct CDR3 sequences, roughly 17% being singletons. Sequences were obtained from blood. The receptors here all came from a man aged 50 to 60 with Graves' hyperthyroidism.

CDR3 sequence: CASTFKLGQGHQPQHF. CDR3 nucleotide sequence: TGTGCCAGTACCTTCAAGTTGGGGCAGGGCCATCAGCCCCAGCATTTT. V and J are TRBV19 and TRBJ1-5; perhaps TRBD1 as D (5 bases). Germline V lookup: CDR1 LNHDA, CDR2 SQIVND (reference sequence). CDR3 length: 16 residues. V lost 7 bases to trimming and J lost 5 bases, with 21 bases between them. Variable domain in full (rest from reference TRBV19 and TRBJ1-5): DGGITQSPKYLFRKEGQNVTLSCEQNLNHDAMYWYRQDPGQGLRLIYYSQIVNDFQKGDIAEGYSVSREKKESFPLTVTSAQKNPTAFYLCASTFKLGQGHQPQHFGDGTRLSIL.

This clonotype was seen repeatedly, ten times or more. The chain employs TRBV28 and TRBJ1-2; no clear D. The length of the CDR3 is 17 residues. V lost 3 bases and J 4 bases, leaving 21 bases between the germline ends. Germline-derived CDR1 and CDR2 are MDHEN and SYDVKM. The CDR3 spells CASSFLPGPRPSYGYTF. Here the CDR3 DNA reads TGTGCCAGCAGTTTCCTCCCGGGTCCCAGGCCGAGCTATGGCTACACCTTC.

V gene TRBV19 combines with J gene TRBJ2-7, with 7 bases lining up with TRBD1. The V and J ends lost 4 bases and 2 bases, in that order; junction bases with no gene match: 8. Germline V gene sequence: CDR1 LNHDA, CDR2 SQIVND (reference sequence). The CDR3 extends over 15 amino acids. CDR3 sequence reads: CASSRFGTDPYEQYF. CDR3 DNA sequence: TGTGCCAGTAGTAGGTTCGGGACAGACCCCTACGAGCAGTACTTC.

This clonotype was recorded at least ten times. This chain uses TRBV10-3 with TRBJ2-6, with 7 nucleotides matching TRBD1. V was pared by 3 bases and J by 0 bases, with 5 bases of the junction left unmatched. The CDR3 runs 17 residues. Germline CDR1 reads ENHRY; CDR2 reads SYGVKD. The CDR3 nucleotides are TGTGCCATCAGTGACTGGACAGGCAACTCTGGGGCCAACGTCCTGACTTTC. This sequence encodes CAISDWTGNSGANVLTF.

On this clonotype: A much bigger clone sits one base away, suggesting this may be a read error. CDR3 DNA sequence: TGTGCCAGCAGCGGATACGGCGGAGCCAATAATTCACCCCTCCACTTT. Protein: CASSGYGGANNSPLHF. This chain links TRBV7-2 with TRBJ1-6; no clear D. Trimming left V 5 bases short and J 5 bases short, with 16 bases between. This CDR3 spans 16 amino acids. The V gene's germline CDR1 is SGHTA and CDR2 FQGNSA.

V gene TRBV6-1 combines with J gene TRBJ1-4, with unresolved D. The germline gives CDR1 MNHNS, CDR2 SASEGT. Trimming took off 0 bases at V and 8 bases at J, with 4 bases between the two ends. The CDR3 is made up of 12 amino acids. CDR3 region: CASSEALEKLFF. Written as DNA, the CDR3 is TGTGCCAGCAGTGAAGCGTTGGAAAAACTGTTTTTT.

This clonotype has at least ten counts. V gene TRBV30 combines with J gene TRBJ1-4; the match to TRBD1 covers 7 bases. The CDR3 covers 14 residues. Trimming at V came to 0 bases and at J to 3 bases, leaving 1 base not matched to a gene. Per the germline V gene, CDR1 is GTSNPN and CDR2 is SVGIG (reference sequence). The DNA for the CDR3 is TGTGCCTGGAGTGTTGGGACAGCTAATGAAAAACTGTTTTTT. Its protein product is CAWSVGTANEKLFF.

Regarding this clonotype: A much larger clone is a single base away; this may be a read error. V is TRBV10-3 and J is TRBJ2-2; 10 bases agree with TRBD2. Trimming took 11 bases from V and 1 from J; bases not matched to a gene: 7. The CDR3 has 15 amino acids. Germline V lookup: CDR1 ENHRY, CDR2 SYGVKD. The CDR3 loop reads CAVGAGGRNTGELFF. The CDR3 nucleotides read TGTGCCGTCGGAGCGGGAGGGCGGAACACCGGGGAGCTGTTTTTT.

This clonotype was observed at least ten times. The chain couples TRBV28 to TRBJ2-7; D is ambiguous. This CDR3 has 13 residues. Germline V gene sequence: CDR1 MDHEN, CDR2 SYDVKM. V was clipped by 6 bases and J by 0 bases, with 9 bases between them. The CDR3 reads CASSLPGSYEQYF. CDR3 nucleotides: TGTGCCAGCAGCTTACCAGGCTCCTACGAGCAGTACTTC.

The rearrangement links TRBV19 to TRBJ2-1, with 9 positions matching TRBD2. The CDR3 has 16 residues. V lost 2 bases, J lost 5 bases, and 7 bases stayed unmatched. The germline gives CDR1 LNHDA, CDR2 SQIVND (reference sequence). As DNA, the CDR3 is TGTGCCAGTAGTATAAGGGTGACTAGCGGACACAATGAGCAGTTCTTC. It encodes CASSIRVTSGHNEQFF.

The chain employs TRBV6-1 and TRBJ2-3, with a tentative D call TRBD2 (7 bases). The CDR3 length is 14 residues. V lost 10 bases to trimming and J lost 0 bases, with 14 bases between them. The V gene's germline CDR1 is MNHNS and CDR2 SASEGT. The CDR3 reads CANSAGHSTDTQYF. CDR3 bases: TGTGCCAACTCAGCGGGACATAGCACAGATACGCAGTATTTT.

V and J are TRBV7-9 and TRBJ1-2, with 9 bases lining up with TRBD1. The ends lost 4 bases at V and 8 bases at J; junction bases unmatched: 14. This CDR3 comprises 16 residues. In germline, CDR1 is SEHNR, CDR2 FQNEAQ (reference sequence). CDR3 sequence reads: CASSSDRTGGAYGYTF. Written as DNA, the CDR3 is TGTGCCAGCAGCTCAGATCGAACAGGGGGCGCGTACGGCTACACCTTC.

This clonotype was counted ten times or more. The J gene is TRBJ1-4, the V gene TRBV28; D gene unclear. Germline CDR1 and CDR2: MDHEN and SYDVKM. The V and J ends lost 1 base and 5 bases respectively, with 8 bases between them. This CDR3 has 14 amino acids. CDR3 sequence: CASSLLAENEKLFF. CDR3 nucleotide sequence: TGTGCCAGCAGTTTATTGGCAGAAAATGAAAAACTGTTTTTT.

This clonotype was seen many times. CDR3 nucleotides: TGTGCCAGCAGCTTAGACGGGACTAGCACAGATACGCAGTATTTT. Amino acids: CASSLDGTSTDTQYF. V usage is TRBV7-8 and J usage is TRBJ2-3; D possibly corresponds to TRBD2 (6 bases). Germline V gene sequence: CDR1 SGHVS, CDR2 FQNEAQ. Trimming shortened V by 1 base and J by 0 bases, and 8 bases separated the two germline ends. CDR3 size: 15 residues.

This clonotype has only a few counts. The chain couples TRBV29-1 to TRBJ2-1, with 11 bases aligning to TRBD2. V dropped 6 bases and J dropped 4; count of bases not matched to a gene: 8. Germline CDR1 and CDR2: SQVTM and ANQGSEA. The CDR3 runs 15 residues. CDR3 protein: CSVGRGTSGYNEQFF. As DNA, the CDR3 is TGCAGCGTGGGAAGGGGGACTAGCGGTTACAATGAGCAGTTCTTC.